This T cell receptor beta chain comes out of a study of cytomegalovirus exposure and HLA in healthy donors (dated by TCRdb to about 2017). In terms of the full investigation: The roughly 700 repertoires of the first cohort and the roughly 120 validation repertoires were produced on the same platform, according to a later analysis. The aim of the study was to test whether cataloging public T cell receptors could identify signatures of past pathogen exposure. In addition to the first cohort of about 650 subjects, a separate validation cohort of some 120 different subjects was used. The study combined high-throughput TCR immunosequencing, statistical association of individual TCRs with disease status, and machine learning to predict cytomegalovirus infection status.

Paper-wide results and their limitations: A total of some 180 TCR beta chains were listed by the study as associated with cytomegalovirus. Cytomegalovirus status was reported to be diagnosed by the classifier with high specificity and sensitivity in both the original and validation cohorts. Most TCR sequences were seen in very few donors, while some public TCRs were found in many individuals. In vitro tests confirmed that a few of the cytomegalovirus-associated TCR beta chains recognize cytomegalovirus antigens. All 120 or so repertoires were used to score co-occurrence in the validation cohort in a later analysis, because that analysis had no HLA typing for the cohort. In a later analysis, TCRs clustered in the first cohort were found to also tend to co-occur in the 110 or so validation repertoires, with 90% to 95% of cluster scores above 0. It was suggested by the authors that the approach could potentially be generalized to other disease states and immunological phenotypes.

The donors belonged to the validation cohort of under 150 subjects, which was separate from the approximately 700-subject first cohort. V is trimmed back by 0 bases and J by 10 bases, and the junction contains 10 bases that no gene match accounts for. Taken from the germline V gene (reference sequence), the CDR1 and CDR2 loops are SGHNT and YYREEE. Including the terminal cysteine and phenylalanine, the CDR3 comprises 15 residues. Solely the CDR3 DNA is kept, with 45 bases framed from the first base. Details on this clone: The antigen it binds to is not known. There are no base qualities to consult, and no much larger clone falls within one base.

The library relied on the immunoSEQ multiplex PCR assay. In the source study's methods: A statistical classification framework was built for diagnosing cytomegalovirus status from the catalog of TCR beta chain sequences. Not all clones reach the TCRdb copy of this immuneACCESS table, which keeps in-frame sequences only. Checked studies attribute under half of the gap to unresolved V genes and leave the rest unexplained. That table gives V, J and clone size, and the DNA gave D and trimming. Present in this sample are 130,000 to 150,000 clones, 86% of which were seen just once. Together, the top ten hold just under 3% of the sample.

The sample comprised PBMCs. This TCR was recovered from a man between 18 and 29 years old in good health and CMV-seronegative. The chain was built from TRBV5-4 and TRBJ2-1; 7 middle bases align to TRBD1. The DNA sequence is as follows: TGTGCCAGCAGCTTGGAAGGACAGGCTCCGCGAGAGCAGTTCTTC. Translated, this is CASSLEGQAPREQFF. This CDR3, with the reference TRBV5-4 and TRBJ2-1 proteins standing in past its ends, gives the full variable domain ETGVTQSPTHLIKTRGQQVTLRCSSQSGHNTVSWYQQALGQGPQFIFQYYREEENGRGNFPPRFSGLQFPNYSSELNVNALELDDSALYLCASSLEGQAPREQFFGPGTRLTVL.